A selection of T cell receptor beta chains follows, all from one sample in a study of CD8+CD57+ T cells in acquired aplastic anemia. TCRdb processed the reads anew with MiXCR; each CDR3 protein has one entry. The data hold some 48,000 distinct CDR3 sequences, with about 78% observed a single time. Sequenced material: sorted CD4+, CD8+, or CD8+CD57+ T cells (not recorded which) from PBMCs. The receptors derive from a human donor in good health, serving as a control. The CDR3 runs from the conserved cysteine through the conserved F or W. D genes are given only for firm matches. Part of the rows lack a size; the others show once, few, many or a class for expanded clones.

len: 12
abundance: NA
j_gene: TRBJ1-1
d_gene: TRBD1
v_gene: TRBV29-1
CDR3nt: TGCAGCGTTCGGACAGGGACGATTGAAGCTTTCTTT
CDR3aa: CSVRTGTIEAFF

len: 13
abundance: NA
j_gene: TRBJ2-6
d_gene: NA
v_gene: TRBV19
CDR3nt: TGTGCCAGTACCCCCCCGGGGGCCAACGTCCTGACTTTC
CDR3aa: CASTPPGANVLTF

len: 13
abundance: NA
j_gene: TRBJ1-1
d_gene: NA
v_gene: TRBV25-1
CDR3nt: TGTGCCAGCAGTGAATCAGGTAGCACTGAAGCTTTCTTT
CDR3aa: CASSESGSTEAFF

len: 20
abundance: NA
j_gene: TRBJ2-2
d_gene: NA
v_gene: TRBV15
CDR3nt: TGTGCCACCAGCAGCCTGCACCCTCCGGACGGGGCGGGTAACACCGGGGAGCTGTTTTTT
CDR3aa: CATSSLHPPDGAGNTGELFF

len: 15
abundance: NA
j_gene: TRBJ1-1
d_gene: TRBD1
v_gene: TRBV29-1
CDR3nt: TGCAGCGTTGAAGTCCCGCAGGGGGCGGACACTGAAGCTTTCTTT
CDR3aa: CSVEVPQGADTEAFF

len: 15
abundance: NA
j_gene: TRBJ2-7
d_gene: NA
v_gene: TRBV7-3
CDR3nt: TGTGCCAGCAGCTTATCGGACAGAAACTCCTACGAGCAGTACTTC
CDR3aa: CASSLSDRNSYEQYF

len: 15
abundance: NA
j_gene: TRBJ2-7
d_gene: NA
v_gene: TRBV19
CDR3nt: TGTGCCAGTAGTACACCGAAAGGGACGACCTACGAGCAGTACTTC
CDR3aa: CASSTPKGTTYEQYF

len: 13
abundance: NA
j_gene: TRBJ1-1
d_gene: TRBD1
v_gene: TRBV25-1
CDR3nt: TGTGCCACACAGGGGGCTGGGAACACTGAAGCTTTCTTT
CDR3aa: CATQGAGNTEAFF

len: 17
abundance: NA
j_gene: TRBJ2-7
d_gene: NA
v_gene: TRBV19
CDR3nt: TGTGCCAGTAGTATAGGCCGGGACACGGGCGGTGCCTACGAGCAGTACTTC
CDR3aa: CASSIGRDTGGAYEQYF

len: 14
abundance: NA
j_gene: TRBJ1-2
d_gene: NA
v_gene: TRBV2
CDR3nt: TGTGCCAGGGCCGGGCGGGGGCGCCCCTATGGCTACACCTTC
CDR3aa: CARAGRGRPYGYTF

len: 16
abundance: NA
j_gene: TRBJ2-7
d_gene: NA
v_gene: TRBV15
CDR3nt: TGTGCCACCAGCAGAGGGAGGGGGGCGGAATTCTACGAGCAGTACTTC
CDR3aa: CATSRGRGAEFYEQYF

len: 12
abundance: NA
j_gene: TRBJ2-7
d_gene: NA
v_gene: TRBV2
CDR3nt: TGTGCCAGCAGTGCGAAGGGTACCGAGCAGTACTTC
CDR3aa: CASSAKGTEQYF

len: 14
abundance: NA
j_gene: TRBJ1-2
d_gene: NA
v_gene: TRBV30
CDR3nt: TGTGCCTGGAGTGTCAGGGTAGATAGCTATGGCTACACCTTC
CDR3aa: CAWSVRVDSYGYTF

len: 16
abundance: NA
j_gene: TRBJ1-6
d_gene: NA
v_gene: TRBV20-1
CDR3nt: TGCAGTGCTAGAGTATCCTCCGACTCCTATAATTCACCCCTCCACTTT
CDR3aa: CSARVSSDSYNSPLHF

len: 15
abundance: NA
j_gene: TRBJ2-3
d_gene: TRBD2
v_gene: TRBV25-1
CDR3nt: TGTGCCAGCAGTGCCCTAGCGGGGACCACAGATACGCAGTATTTT
CDR3aa: CASSALAGTTDTQYF

len: 12
abundance: NA
j_gene: TRBJ2-7
d_gene: TRBD2
v_gene: TRBV10-3
CDR3nt: TGTGCCATCTCTAGCGGTCCAGACGAGCAGTACTTC
CDR3aa: CAISSGPDEQYF

len: 13
abundance: NA
j_gene: TRBJ2-7
d_gene: NA
v_gene: TRBV10-3
CDR3nt: TGTGCCATCAGTGGACCAAGCTCCTACGAGCAGTACTTC
CDR3aa: CAISGPSSYEQYF

len: 11
abundance: medium-sized
j_gene: TRBJ2-7
d_gene: TRBD1
v_gene: TRBV10-3
CDR3nt: TGTGCCACCCGACAGGGGTGGGAGCAGTACTTC
CDR3aa: CATRQGWEQYF

len: 14
abundance: NA
j_gene: TRBJ1-4
d_gene: NA
v_gene: TRBV10-3
CDR3nt: TGTGCCATCAGTGAGTCCGGCACTAATGAAAAACTGTTTTTT
CDR3aa: CAISESGTNEKLFF

len: 15
abundance: many
j_gene: TRBJ2-3
d_gene: NA
v_gene: TRBV29-1
CDR3nt: TGCAGCGTGGATCCCCCGGAGGGACCCACAGATACGCAGTATTTT
CDR3aa: CSVDPPEGPTDTQYF

len: 14
abundance: once
j_gene: TRBJ2-1
d_gene: NA
v_gene: TRBV11-1
CDR3nt: TGTGCCAGCACTTCCGTGACCCAGAACAATGAGCAGTTCTTC
CDR3aa: CASTSVTQNNEQFF

len: 13
abundance: NA
j_gene: TRBJ2-3
d_gene: NA
v_gene: TRBV19
CDR3nt: TGTGCCAGTAGTCCCCAGGTTGCCCATACGCAGTATTTT
CDR3aa: CASSPQVAHTQYF

len: 13
abundance: NA
j_gene: TRBJ2-2
d_gene: TRBD2
v_gene: TRBV7-3
CDR3nt: TGTGCCAGCAGCCCGGGACTAGCCGGGGAGCTGTTTTTT
CDR3aa: CASSPGLAGELFF

len: 13
abundance: few
j_gene: TRBJ2-5
d_gene: NA
v_gene: TRBV7-6
CDR3nt: TGTGCCAGCAGCACCCTAGCGTCAGGGACCCAGTACTTC
CDR3aa: CASSTLASGTQYF

len: 16
abundance: NA
j_gene: TRBJ1-4
d_gene: NA
v_gene: TRBV11-1
CDR3nt: TGTGCCAGCAGCTTAGGGCAGGTTGCAACTAATGAAAAACTGTTTTTT
CDR3aa: CASSLGQVATNEKLFF

len: 11
abundance: NA
j_gene: TRBJ1-1
d_gene: NA
v_gene: TRBV10-3
CDR3nt: TGTGCCATCAGAGGGAACACTGAAGCTTTCTTT
CDR3aa: CAIRGNTEAFF

len: 14
abundance: NA
j_gene: TRBJ2-2
d_gene: NA
v_gene: TRBV2
CDR3nt: TGTGCCAGCAGTTACACCTCGAACACCGGGGAGCTGTTTTTT
CDR3aa: CASSYTSNTGELFF

len: 14
abundance: NA
j_gene: TRBJ1-2
d_gene: NA
v_gene: TRBV19
CDR3nt: TGTGCCAGTAGTATTATAGGCGGAAACTATGGCTACACCTTC
CDR3aa: CASSIIGGNYGYTF

len: 11
abundance: NA
j_gene: TRBJ1-6
d_gene: NA
v_gene: TRBV10-2
CDR3nt: TGCGCCGCGGGTGGGGATTCACCCCTCCACTTT
CDR3aa: CAAGGDSPLHF

len: 15
abundance: NA
j_gene: TRBJ2-3
d_gene: NA
v_gene: TRBV20-1
CDR3nt: NA
CDR3aa: CSARVAGGTTDTQCF

len: 13
abundance: NA
j_gene: TRBJ1-1
d_gene: NA
v_gene: TRBV25-1
CDR3nt: TGTGCCAGCACAATCGGCGGGGACACTGAAGCTTTCTTT
CDR3aa: CASTIGGDTEAFF

len: 13
abundance: NA
j_gene: TRBJ1-5
d_gene: NA
v_gene: TRBV29-1
CDR3nt: TGCAGCGTTGGGGGGGGGAGCAATCAGCCCCAGCATTTT
CDR3aa: CSVGGGSNQPQHF

len: 15
abundance: NA
j_gene: TRBJ1-1
d_gene: NA
v_gene: TRBV19
CDR3nt: TGTGCCAGTAGTATAGTGGGGAGAGGGAACACTGAAGCTTTCTTT
CDR3aa: CASSIVGRGNTEAFF

len: 15
abundance: NA
j_gene: TRBJ2-3
d_gene: TRBD2
v_gene: TRBV2
CDR3nt: TGTGCCAGCACCTTAGCGGGGGGCGGCGCAGATACGCAGTATTTT
CDR3aa: CASTLAGGGADTQYF

len: 15
abundance: once
j_gene: TRBJ1-5
d_gene: TRBD1
v_gene: TRBV15
CDR3nt: TGTGCCACCAGTCCGGGACAGGGGGCGAATCAGCCCCAGCATTTT
CDR3aa: CATSPGQGANQPQHF

len: 13
abundance: few
j_gene: TRBJ2-1
d_gene: TRBD2
v_gene: TRBV29-1
CDR3nt: TGCAGCGTCGGCGGGGGGGCGAAGGATGAGCAGTTCTTC
CDR3aa: CSVGGGAKDEQFF

len: 17
abundance: NA
j_gene: TRBJ1-2
d_gene: TRBD1
v_gene: TRBV29-1
CDR3nt: TGCAGCGTTGAAGATCCTAACCCGGGACAGGGGGTCTATGGCTACACCTTC
CDR3aa: CSVEDPNPGQGVYGYTF

len: 13
abundance: NA
j_gene: TRBJ2-2
d_gene: NA
v_gene: TRBV7-9
CDR3nt: TGTGCCAGCAGCTTAGGGGGCAACGGGGAGCTGTTTTTT
CDR3aa: CASSLGGNGELFF

len: 15
abundance: once
j_gene: TRBJ1-5
d_gene: NA
v_gene: TRBV13
CDR3nt: TGTGCCAGCAGCCGTCAGGCGGGGGGAGGGCAGCCCCAGCATTTT
CDR3aa: CASSRQAGGGQPQHF

len: 17
abundance: many
j_gene: TRBJ1-6
d_gene: TRBD1
v_gene: TRBV2
CDR3nt: TGTGCCAGCAGTGAAGCGGCAGGGGGTATATATAATTCACCCCTCCACTTT
CDR3aa: CASSEAAGGIYNSPLHF

len: 16
abundance: once
j_gene: TRBJ2-5
d_gene: TRBD2
v_gene: TRBV15
CDR3nt: TGTGCCACCAGCCCCCGGGCTAGCGGGAGTGGAGAGACCCAGTACTTC
CDR3aa: CATSPRASGSGETQYF

len: 11
abundance: once
j_gene: TRBJ1-2
d_gene: TRBD1
v_gene: TRBV29-1
CDR3nt: TGCAGCGTTGGACAGGGGAAAGGCTACACCTTC
CDR3aa: CSVGQGKGYTF

len: 13
abundance: NA
j_gene: TRBJ1-6
d_gene: NA
v_gene: TRBV2
CDR3nt: TGTGCCAGCACGGCAGGGGTTGATTCACCCCTCCACTTT
CDR3aa: CASTAGVDSPLHF

len: 15
abundance: NA
j_gene: TRBJ1-2
d_gene: TRBD1
v_gene: TRBV12-3/TRBV12-4
CDR3nt: TGTGCCAGCAGTCCATATCGGACAGGGATCTATGGCTACACCTTC
CDR3aa: CASSPYRTGIYGYTF

len: 15
abundance: NA
j_gene: TRBJ2-3
d_gene: TRBD1
v_gene: TRBV29-1
CDR3nt: TGCAGCGCCAGACAGGGCCTTCATAGGACAGATACGCAGTATTTT
CDR3aa: CSARQGLHRTDTQYF

len: 15
abundance: NA
j_gene: TRBJ2-7
d_gene: NA
v_gene: TRBV20-1
CDR3nt: TGCAGTGCTAGTAGGGGGCCCGGGGGTATCTACGAGCAGTACTTC
CDR3aa: CSASRGPGGIYEQYF

len: 12
abundance: NA
j_gene: TRBJ2-3
d_gene: NA
v_gene: TRBV20-1
CDR3nt: TGCAGTGCGATATCTCCCGGGACGGAGCAGTATTTT
CDR3aa: CSAISPGTEQYF

len: 15
abundance: NA
j_gene: TRBJ1-1
d_gene: TRBD1
v_gene: TRBV18
CDR3nt: TGTGCCAGCTCACCACAACAGGGGCAGGGCACTGAAGCTTTCTTT
CDR3aa: CASSPQQGQGTEAFF

len: 13
abundance: once
j_gene: TRBJ2-1
d_gene: NA
v_gene: TRBV10-3
CDR3nt: TGTGCCATCAGTGAGTCGAATGGCCATGAGCAGTTCTTC
CDR3aa: CAISESNGHEQFF

len: 13
abundance: NA
j_gene: TRBJ1-6
d_gene: NA
v_gene: TRBV2
CDR3nt: TGTGCCAGCAGTTACAGCGGCAATTCACCCCTCCACTTT
CDR3aa: CASSYSGNSPLHF

len: 13
abundance: NA
j_gene: TRBJ1-3
d_gene: NA
v_gene: TRBV7-8
CDR3nt: TGTGCCAGCAGCTTATCGCGTGGAAACACCATATATTTT
CDR3aa: CASSLSRGNTIYF

len: 12
abundance: NA
j_gene: TRBJ2-7
d_gene: NA
v_gene: TRBV15
CDR3nt: TGTGCCACCAGCAGAGATTCGGTGTGGCAGTACTTC
CDR3aa: CATSRDSVWQYF

len: 12
abundance: NA
j_gene: TRBJ2-7
d_gene: NA
v_gene: TRBV11-2
CDR3nt: TGTGCCAGCAGCTTAGGAGGAAGCGAGCAGTACTTC
CDR3aa: CASSLGGSEQYF

len: 13
abundance: NA
j_gene: TRBJ2-5
d_gene: NA
v_gene: TRBV29-1
CDR3nt: TGCAGCGTTGGAAACAGGAGAGGGGGGACCCAGTACTTC
CDR3aa: CSVGNRRGGTQYF